This T cell receptor (beta chain) was captured by sequencing in a study of molecular identifiers for immune sequencing clone quantification. On the study more broadly: Across replicate runs, RNA obtained from about 21,000 or 97,000 naive CD8 cells was divided into five, with four undergoing sequencing. The study's findings and limits: It was shown that clones above 20 RNA copies held over 99% of effector molecules, but under 1% in naive cells.

There are many counts of this clonotype. Its antigen is undetermined. TCRdb ran MiXCR on the PCR reads and lists one entry per CDR3 protein. Of about 630,000 distinct CDR3 sequences in the sample, about 25% were seen once. The CDR3 is made up of 16 amino acids. Germline V gives CDR1 WSHSY, CDR2 SAAADI. V gave up 4 bases and J gave up 5 bases; unmatched junction bases: 12. This clonotype originated in a human donor in good health. Some libraries in this study had Jurkat cell RNA spiked in. The chain uses TRBV10-2 and TRBJ2-7; 9 nucleotides line up with TRBD2. Sequencing was done on a sample of naive CD8+ T cells from blood, with Jurkat cell RNA spiked in. Specified subset: FACS-sorted CD8+CD4-CCR7+CD45RA+ naive T cells. The CDR3 DNA follows: TGCGCCAGCAGTGTTCCGCGGGAGGGCGGATCGGACGAGCAGTACTTC. Translating it yields CASSVPREGGSDEQYF.